Sequencing of this T cell receptor beta chain was carried out in a study of blood T cell repertoires in COVID-19. The overall study: Acute-phase and convalescent COVID-19 samples originated in the United States, Italy and Spain. T cells, B-cell-depleted T cells, or PBMCs supplied cDNA or gDNA.

This clone was counted a few times. Germline V gene lookup returns CDR1 SGHNT and CDR2 YYREEE (reference sequence). The ends were cut back, 1 base at V and 2 bases at J, with 6 bases in the middle. The CDR3 extends over 13 amino acids. How the authors handled the data: Researchers report that nucleated cell counts were estimated from reference gene primer amplification. Generated by immunoSEQ multiplex PCR, the TCRdb table keeps only in-frame clones and is missing some. V, J and clone size reflect that table, while D and trimming were determined from the DNA. The sample includes 200,000 to 300,000 clones, around 90% of them seen just once.

Sequenced material: peripheral blood. The receptor was isolated from a human donor in a cohort sampled during active COVID-19. This chain connects TRBV5-4 to TRBJ1-2, with D perhaps matching TRBD1 (6 bases). DNA of the CDR3: TGTGCCAGCAGCTTGCAGGGGAACTATGGCTACACCTTC. Residues: CASSLQGNYGYTF. Based on the CDR3 plus reference TRBV5-4 and TRBJ1-2, the full variable domain is ETGVTQSPTHLIKTRGQQVTLRCSSQSGHNTVSWYQQALGQGPQFIFQYYREEENGRGNFPPRFSGLQFPNYSSELNVNALELDDSALYLCASSLQGNYGYTFGSGTRLTVV.